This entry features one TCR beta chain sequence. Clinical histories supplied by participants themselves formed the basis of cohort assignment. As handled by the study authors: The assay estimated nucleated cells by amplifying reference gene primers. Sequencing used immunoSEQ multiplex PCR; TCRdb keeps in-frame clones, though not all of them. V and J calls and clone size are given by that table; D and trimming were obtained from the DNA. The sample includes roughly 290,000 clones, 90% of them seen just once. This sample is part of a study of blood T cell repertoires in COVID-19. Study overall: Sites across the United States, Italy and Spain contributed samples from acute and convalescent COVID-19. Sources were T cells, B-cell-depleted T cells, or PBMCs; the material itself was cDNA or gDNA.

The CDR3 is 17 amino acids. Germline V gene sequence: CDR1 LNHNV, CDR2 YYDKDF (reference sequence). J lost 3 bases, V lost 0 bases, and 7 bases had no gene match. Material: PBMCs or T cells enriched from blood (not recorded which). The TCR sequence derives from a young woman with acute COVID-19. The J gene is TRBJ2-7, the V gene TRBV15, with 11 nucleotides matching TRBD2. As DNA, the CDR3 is TGTGCCACCAGCAGAGATTTTGGGACTAGCGGCTTCTACGAGCAGTACTTC. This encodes CATSRDFGTSGFYEQYF. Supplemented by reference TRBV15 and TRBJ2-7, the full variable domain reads DAMVIQNPRYQVTQFGKPVTLSCSQTLNHNVMYWYQQKSSQAPKLLFHYYDKDFNNEADTPDNFQSRRPNTSFCFLDIRSPGLGDTAMYLCATSRDFGTSGFYEQYFGPGTRLTVT.